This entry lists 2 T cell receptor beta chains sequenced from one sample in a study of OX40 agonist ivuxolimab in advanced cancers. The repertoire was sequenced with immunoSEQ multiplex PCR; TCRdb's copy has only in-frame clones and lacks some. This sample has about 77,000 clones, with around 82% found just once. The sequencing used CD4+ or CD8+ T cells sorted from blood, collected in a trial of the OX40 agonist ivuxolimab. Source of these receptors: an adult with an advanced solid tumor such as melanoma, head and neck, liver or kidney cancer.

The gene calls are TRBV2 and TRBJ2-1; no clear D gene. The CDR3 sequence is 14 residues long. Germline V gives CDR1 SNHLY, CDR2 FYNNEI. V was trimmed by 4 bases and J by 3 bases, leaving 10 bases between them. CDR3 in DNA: TGTGCCAGCAGTGCAAATACGTTCTACAATGAGCAGTTCTTC. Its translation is CASSANTFYNEQFF.

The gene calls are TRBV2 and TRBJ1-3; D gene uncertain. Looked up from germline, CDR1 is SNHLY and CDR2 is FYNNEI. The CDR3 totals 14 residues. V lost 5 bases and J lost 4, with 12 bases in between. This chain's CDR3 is CASSSGLRGNTIYF. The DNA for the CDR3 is TGTGCCAGCAGTTCTGGCCTGCGGGGAAACACCATATATTTT.